This T cell receptor (beta chain) was documented in a study of shared clonotypes between healthy human individuals. Background on the study: A couple of women and a few men aged 18 to 49 made up the donors. CD4 naive and memory got three plates each, CD8 naive two, CD8 memory one. Findings of the study overall: Across subsets, estimated richness was generally greater for naive than for memory populations.

CDR3 length equals 11 residues. Trimming shortened V by 2 bases and J by 7 bases, and 6 bases separated the two germline ends. Germline assignment: CDR1 ENHRY and CDR2 SYGVKD. To note about this clone: What it recognizes is unknown.

The data were produced by immunoSEQ multiplex PCR, yet TCRdb's version contains in-frame clones alone and is incomplete. The profile shows roughly 1,000,000 clones, 75% to 80% of them singletons. V gene TRBV10-3 combines with J gene TRBJ2-7; D gene ambiguous. The sequence was collected from a man aged 18 to 30 in good health. Some clones in this sample may be carry-over from other donors' samples. Sequenced: memory CD4+ T cells from PBMCs. The subset denotes: CD45RA-negative fraction. The CDR3 coding sequence is TGTGCCATCAGTGAGGCTAAGGAGCAGTACTTC. Translating gives CAISEAKEQYF.